Below are 32 T cell receptor beta chains sequenced from a single sample in a study of T cells after posttransplantation cyclophosphamide. Profiling relied on immunoSEQ multiplex PCR, and the TCRdb table lists in-frame clones only, not all of them. Observed in the sample are over 20,000 clones, none of them singletons. The sequencing input was PBMCs. The receptors derive from a man over 45 in good health, CMV-negative, and a related stem cell transplant donor.

This clone appeared a few times. Other nucleotide sequences in the sample specify the same CDR3. The gene calls are TRBV28 and TRBJ1-2; a possible D gene is TRBD1 (5 bases). Germline V gives CDR1 MDHEN, CDR2 SYDVKM. There are 16 residues in the CDR3. V dropped 9 bases and J dropped 0 bases, with 20 bases sitting between them. The CDR3 region is CASSTGGPVTNYGYTF. CDR3 in DNA: TGTGCCAGTAGTACCGGGGGACCGGTAACTAACTATGGCTACACCTTC.

This clone was observed many times. The chain combines TRBV30 with TRBJ2-3; 10 bases line up with TRBD2. V gave up 5 bases and J gave up 6 bases; unmatched junction bases: 5. Germline CDR1 reads GTSNPN; CDR2 reads SVGIG (reference sequence). The CDR3 extends over 13 amino acids. The CDR3 region has the DNA TGTGCCTGGGGGACTAGCGAAATGGATACGCAGTATTTT. Amino acids: CAWGTSEMDTQYF. Together with reference TRBV30 and TRBJ2-3, the CDR3 gives the full variable domain: SQTIHQWPATLVQPVGSPLSLECTVEGTSNPNLYWYRQAAGRGLQLLFYSVGIGQISSEVPQNLSASRPQDRQFILSSKKLLLSDSGFYLCAWGTSEMDTQYFGPGTRLTVL.

This clone appeared many times. This chain uses TRBV2 with TRBJ2-7; D not resolved. The germline V gene has CDR1 SNHLY and CDR2 FYNNEI. Trimming stripped 4 bases from V and 7 bases from J, with 5 bases between. CDR3 length: 10 residues. CDR3 in DNA: TGTGCCAGCAGTGGCGTGGAGCAGTACTTC. Protein: CASSGVEQYF.

This clone was recorded many times. The CDR3 loop reads CASSVLRGPSVLTF. The CDR3 DNA follows: TGTGCCAGCAGCGTATTAAGGGGCCCTTCAGTCCTGACTTTC. The chain is built from TRBV9 and TRBJ2-6; D may be TRBD1 (5 bases). Germline V CDR1 and CDR2: SGDLS, YYNGEE. V was shortened by 1 base and J by 13 bases, with 15 bases between the two germline ends. The CDR3 is 14 residues long.

This clone was counted ten times or more. J is TRBJ1-2 and V is TRBV7-2, with 11 bases aligning to TRBD1. The CDR3 consists of 15 residues. Germline loops: CDR1 SGHTA, CDR2 FQGNSA. Trimming at V came to 5 bases and at J to 6 bases, leaving 8 bases not matched to a gene. CDR3 nucleotide sequence: TGTGCCAGCAGCCCCGGACAGGGGGCGGCAGATGGCTACACCTTC. Translating gives CASSPGQGAADGYTF.

This clone was picked up many times. This chain connects TRBV28 to TRBJ2-2; 10 bases match TRBD1. Germline values: CDR1 MDHEN, CDR2 SYDVKM. Trimming removed 6 bases from V and 0 bases from J; junction bases left unmatched: 4. The CDR3 has 16 amino acids. The CDR3: CASRGQGVPNTGELFF. CDR3 nucleotide sequence: TGTGCCAGCAGAGGACAGGGGGTTCCGAACACCGGGGAGCTGTTTTTT.

This clone has a count of ten or more. Other DNA sequences of this sample code for an identical CDR3. This chain uses TRBV9 with TRBJ1-3; a weak D match, TRBD1 (5 bases). The CDR3 runs 14 residues. The germline V and J ends were trimmed by 4 bases and 4 bases, with 12 bases remaining between them. Germline assignment: CDR1 SGDLS and CDR2 YYNGEE. The CDR3 nucleotides are TGTGCCAGCAGCCCCAGGGATCGCGGAAACACCATATATTTT. Residues: CASSPRDRGNTIYF.

This clone occurred many times. The chain has TRBV18 and TRBJ2-1; no definite D call. CDR1 and CDR2 from the germline V gene are KGHSH and LQKENI. V dropped 2 bases and J dropped 7 bases, with 9 bases sitting between them. CDR3 length: 13 residues. The CDR3 DNA sequence: TGTGCCAGCTCACCAGGTTTCCAGAATGAGCAGTTCTTC. Its protein is CASSPGFQNEQFF.

In this sample, this clone turned up many times. The chain recombines TRBV19 with TRBJ2-4; D is possibly TRBD2 (5 bases). Per the germline V gene, CDR1 is LNHDA and CDR2 is SQIVND (reference sequence). Deletions cut 4 bases from V and 3 bases from J, with 22 bases between. This CDR3 has 18 residues. CDR3 protein: CASSTLESEEGFKNIQYF. In nucleotides, the CDR3 is TGTGCCAGTAGTACATTAGAAAGCGAAGAGGGTTTCAAAAACATTCAGTACTTC.

This clone was recorded many times. The chain employs TRBV4-1 and TRBJ1-2, with D possibly being TRBD1 (6 bases). The CDR3 has 14 amino acids. The V gene lost 0 bases and the J gene lost 8 bases, with 13 bases spanning the gap. CDR1 and CDR2 (germline): MGHRA, YSYEKL. The chain's CDR3 is CASSQDPGGRGYTF. The CDR3 DNA sequence: TGCGCCAGCAGCCAAGATCCGGGGGGCAGAGGCTACACCTTC.

This clone was recorded at least ten times. The rearrangement joins TRBV5-4 to TRBJ2-7; 10 positions match TRBD1. Germline CDR1 SGHNT, CDR2 YYREEE (reference sequence). V was clipped by 0 bases and J by 3 bases; unmatched bases: 6. There are 16 residues in the CDR3. This CDR3 reads CASSLAAGTGVYEQYF. For the CDR3, the DNA is TGTGCCAGCAGCTTGGCCGCTGGGACAGGGGTCTACGAGCAGTACTTC.

This clone was detected ten times or more. This chain connects TRBV27 to TRBJ2-7, with 14 bases matching TRBD2. The CDR3 is 19 amino acids. Per the germline V gene, CDR1 is MNHEY and CDR2 is SMNVEV (reference sequence). V lost 5 bases, J lost 6 bases, and 18 bases stayed unmatched. This chain's CDR3 is CASSPSGLAGGLVRGEQYF. In DNA form, the CDR3 reads TGTGCCAGCAGTCCCTCCGGACTAGCGGGAGGCCTCGTTCGGGGCGAGCAGTACTTC.

In this sample, this clone turned up many times. The chain uses TRBV10-2 and TRBJ1-1; D is unclear. V lost 7 bases to trimming and J lost 1 base, with 10 bases between them. The CDR3 totals 13 residues. In germline, CDR1 is WSHSY, CDR2 SAAADI. In DNA form, the CDR3 reads TGCGCCAGCAACTTACTAGGGAACACTGAAGCTTTCTTT. Translating gives CASNLLGNTEAFF.

This clone was counted at least ten times. The V gene is TRBV5-6, the J gene TRBJ1-2; perhaps TRBD1 as D (5 bases). With 3 bases removed from V and 8 bases from J, the gap between germline ends came to 17 bases. The CDR3 contains 14 residues. CDR1 and CDR2 (germline): SGHDT, YYEEEE. The CDR3 here is CASSWGRGEEGYTF. The CDR3 nucleotides read TGTGCCAGCAGCTGGGGTAGAGGGGAGGAGGGCTACACCTTC.

This clone was detected ten times or more. V and J are TRBV7-3 and TRBJ1-6; TRBD1 agrees at 7 bases. The germline CDR1 and CDR2 sequences are SGHTA and FQGTGA. After removal of 4 bases from V and 8 bases from J, the junction contained 2 bases not matched to a gene. This CDR3 is built from 13 residues. As DNA, the CDR3 is TGTGCCAGCAGCTCCACAGGGGATTCACCCCTCCACTTT. Residues: CASSSTGDSPLHF.

This clone was counted at least ten times. V is TRBV6-1 and J is TRBJ2-2; TRBD1 matches 7 bases. J was trimmed by 0 bases and V by 6 bases; bases with no gene match: 4. Germline lookup yields CDR1 MNHNS and CDR2 SASEGT. The CDR3 has 15 residues. In nucleotides, the CDR3 is TGTGCCAGCAGCCCCGGGACAGCGAACACCGGGGAGCTGTTTTTT. Residues: CASSPGTANTGELFF.

This clone showed up many times. This chain uses TRBV5-6 with TRBJ2-2; tentative D call: TRBD2 (6 bases). The CDR3 spans 14 residues. V was shortened by 6 bases and J by 6 bases, with 15 bases between the two germline ends. Per germline, CDR1 SGHDT and CDR2 YYEEEE. The CDR3 here is CASTGGAIPGELFF. The CDR3 nucleotides read TGTGCCAGCACCGGAGGGGCCATCCCCGGGGAGCTGTTTTTT.

There are many counts of this clone. The chain joins TRBV7-2 to TRBJ2-7; 8 nucleotides align to TRBD1. CDR1 SGHTA and CDR2 FQGNSA come from the germline V gene. The CDR3 sequence is 14 residues long. The V and J ends lost 6 bases and 7 bases, in that order; junction bases with no gene match: 11. CDR3 coding DNA: TGTGCCAGCAGATCCGGGACAGGACTACGAGAGCAGTACTTC. Amino acids: CASRSGTGLREQYF.

This clone showed up many times. The chain carries TRBV10-3 and TRBJ1-1, with no clear D. Germline CDR1 is ENHRY and CDR2 is SYGVKD. Trimming removed 5 bases from V and 0 bases from J, with 7 bases in between. This CDR3 spans 13 amino acids. The CDR3 is CAISYQVNTEAFF. As DNA, the CDR3 is TGTGCCATCAGTTATCAGGTGAACACTGAAGCTTTCTTT.

This clone has a count of ten or more. The V gene is TRBV6-6, the J gene TRBJ1-5; D perhaps matches TRBD1 (5 bases). This CDR3 is 16 amino acids long. Trimming left V 4 bases short and J 5 bases short, with 18 bases between. From germline, CDR1 is MNHNY and CDR2 SVGAGI (reference sequence). The CDR3 nucleotides read TGTGCCAGCAGTTGGGGGGTGGGCAGGGTTCATCAGCCCCAGCATTTT. It encodes CASSWGVGRVHQPQHF.

This clone was counted only a few times. This chain uses TRBV7-9 with TRBJ2-5; possibly TRBD1 for D (6 bases). Matching the DNA end better, TRBJ2-7 makes the J call doubtful. Germline CDR1 reads SEHNR; CDR2 reads FQNEAQ (reference sequence). The CDR3 contains 14 residues. The CDR3 reads CASSFLGDTFEQYF. The DNA of the CDR3 is TGTGCCAGCAGCTTTTTAGGGGACACATTCGAGCAGTACTTC.

This clone was recorded many times. The V and J genes are TRBV4-2 and TRBJ1-2; TRBD1 aligns across 10 bases. The CDR3 sequence is 17 residues long. CDR1 and CDR2 (germline): LGHNA, YNFKEQ. V lost 0 bases and J lost 6; bases outside the gene matches: 10. CDR3 sequence reads: CASSQDDVGQGVHGYTF. The DNA of the CDR3 is TGTGCCAGCAGCCAAGACGACGTAGGACAGGGGGTTCATGGCTACACCTTC.

This clone was detected many times. The V and J genes are TRBV5-1 and TRBJ2-3; 12 nucleotides align to TRBD1. CDR1 SGHRS and CDR2 YFSETQ come from the germline V gene. The CDR3 is 14 residues long. J lost 5 bases, V lost 7 bases, and 5 bases had no gene match. The CDR3 coding sequence is TGCGCCAGCCGGGGACAGGGGGCGGTAGATACGCAGTATTTT. Protein product: CASRGQGAVDTQYF. The full variable domain, rest sourced from reference TRBV5-1 and TRBJ2-3, is KAGVTQTPRYLIKTRGQQVTLSCSPISGHRSVSWYQQTPGQGLQFLFEYFSETQRNKGNFPGRFSGRQFSNSRSEMNVSTLELGDSALYLCASRGQGAVDTQYFGPGTRLTVL.

This clone was observed at least ten times. The genes are TRBV11-3 and TRBJ2-3; 12 bases line up with TRBD2. The V gene end was trimmed by 4 bases and the J gene end by 4 bases; junction bases not matched to a gene: 9. The germline V gene has CDR1 SGHNT and CDR2 YENEEA. The CDR3 runs 17 residues. CDR3 nucleotide sequence: TGTGCCAGCAGCTATTCTCTAGCGGGGGGGCCATCAGATACGCAGTATTTT. Protein sequence: CASSYSLAGGPSDTQYF.

This clone has ten or more counts. The chain employs TRBV6-5 and TRBJ1-4; the D is unclear. The germline V and J ends were trimmed by 2 bases and 0 bases, with 7 bases remaining between them. CDR1 MNHEY and CDR2 SVGAGI come from the germline V gene. The length of the CDR3 is 15 residues. The CDR3 nucleotides read TGTGCCAGCAGTTACCAACTCTCAACTAATGAAAAACTGTTTTTT. This gives the protein CASSYQLSTNEKLFF.

This clone was counted many times. The chain recombines TRBV5-6 with TRBJ1-1, with 9 positions matching TRBD1. In germline, CDR1 is SGHDT, CDR2 YYEEEE. V lost 5 bases and J lost 1; bases outside the gene matches: 6. CDR3 length: 15 amino acids. CDR3: CASSGTTGGNTEAFF. CDR3 nucleotide sequence: TGTGCCAGCAGTGGAACGACAGGGGGGAACACTGAAGCTTTCTTT.

In its sample, this clone was seen many times. The CDR3 nucleotides are TGTGCCAGCAGCTTAGGTCGGGGCGAGCAGTACTTC. Residues: CASSLGRGEQYF. V is TRBV7-9 and J is TRBJ2-7, with D tentatively TRBD2 (5 bases). The V end lost 1 base, the J end lost 6 bases, and 7 bases lay between the germline ends. The CDR3 consists of 12 residues. Germline CDR1 SEHNR, CDR2 FQNEAQ (reference sequence).

This clone was observed many times. V is TRBV4-1 and J is TRBJ1-5; 8 bases agree with TRBD1. The V gene's germline CDR1 is MGHRA and CDR2 YSYEKL. CDR3 length: 19 residues. After removal of 4 bases from V and 0 bases from J, the junction contained 14 bases not matched to a gene. In nucleotides, the CDR3 is TGCGCCAGCAGCCCCAACATGGGACAGGCGGATAATAGCAATCAGCCCCAGCATTTT. Encoded protein: CASSPNMGQADNSNQPQHF.

This clone was found many times. The chain uses TRBV4-1 and TRBJ1-4; TRBD1 is a possible D gene (5 bases). V was shortened by 4 bases and J by 4 bases, with 16 bases between the two germline ends. This CDR3 spans 16 amino acids. In germline, CDR1 is MGHRA, CDR2 YSYEKL. In nucleotides, the CDR3 is TGCGCCAGCAGCCTAGACTTCAGGGCCCTTAATGAAAAACTGTTTTTT. Encoded protein: CASSLDFRALNEKLFF.

This clone showed up many times. The chain recombines TRBV7-9 with TRBJ2-3, with D tentatively TRBD1 (5 bases). CDR1 and CDR2 from the germline V gene are SEHNR and FQNEAQ (reference sequence). Trimming pared 5 bases from V and 2 bases from J, leaving 11 bases between. This CDR3 has 14 residues. CDR3: CASSPGRDTDTQYF. CDR3 nucleotide sequence: TGTGCCAGCAGCCCCGGCAGGGACACAGATACGCAGTATTTT.

The table lists this clone with many counts. J is TRBJ2-3 and V is TRBV7-3; 8 bases are a match to TRBD2. Trimming at V came to 3 bases and at J to 6 bases, leaving 8 bases not matched to a gene. The CDR3 contains 15 residues. Germline loops: CDR1 SGHTA, CDR2 FQGTGA. The CDR3 loop reads CASSFFAGGIDTQYF. The DNA for the CDR3 is TGTGCCAGCAGCTTTTTTGCGGGAGGCATTGATACGCAGTATTTT.

There are many counts of this clone. This chain joins TRBV6-5 and TRBJ1-4, with a tentative D call TRBD1 (6 bases). Germline V gives CDR1 MNHEY, CDR2 SVGAGI. This CDR3 is 15 amino acids long. The ends were cut back, 6 bases at V and 7 bases at J, with 18 bases in the middle. The CDR3, as DNA: TGTGCCAGCAGAACCGGGACACTCATCACTGAAAAACTGTTTTTT. Protein: CASRTGTLITEKLFF.